The 17 T cell receptor beta chains below come from one sample, sequenced in a study of long-term antiretroviral therapy in people with HIV. Investigators performed immunoSEQ version v3.0 at survey level. Using immunoSEQ multiplex PCR, the repertoire was profiled, and TCRdb retains in-frame clones only, with some absent. The repertoire consists of more than 15,000 clones, with around 94% occurring once and the leading ten covering 3.5% to 5.5%. The source was unsorted PBMCs, collected around 6.5 years after starting antiretroviral therapy. These receptors were obtained from a woman aged 45 to 65 with HIV.

This rearrangement joins TRBV2 to TRBJ2-3; D is undetermined. CDR1 and CDR2 from the germline V gene are SNHLY and FYNNEI. V was trimmed by 2 bases and J by 3 bases, leaving 6 bases between them. CDR3 length equals 13 residues. CDR3 in amino acids: CASSERRTDTQYF. In DNA form, the CDR3 reads TGTGCCAGCAGTGAAAGGCGAACAGATACGCAGTATTTT.

The V and J genes are TRBV9 and TRBJ1-1; 7 bases map to TRBD1. The CDR3 has 14 residues. Germline values: CDR1 SGDLS, CDR2 YYNGEE. V trimming: 0 bases; J trimming: 7 bases; junction bases outside the gene matches: 6. CDR3 sequence: CASSVGGGGIEAFF. DNA for the CDR3: TGTGCCAGCAGCGTAGGGGGAGGGGGCATTGAAGCTTTCTTT. Based on the CDR3 plus reference TRBV9 and TRBJ1-1, the full variable domain is DSGVTQTPKHLITATGQRVTLRCSPRSGDLSVYWYQQSLDQGLQFLIQYYNGEERAKGNILERFSAQQFPDLHSELNLSSLELGDSALYFCASSVGGGGIEAFFGQGTRLTVV.

J is TRBJ2-5 and V is TRBV11-2; 10 nucleotides align to TRBD2. Germline CDR1 and CDR2: SGHAT and FQNNGV. This CDR3 comprises 16 residues. V shed 1 base, J shed 4 bases, and the junction held 6 bases outside the gene matches. The CDR3 is CASSLASGRVGETQYF. In nucleotides, the CDR3 is TGTGCCAGCAGCTTAGCCAGCGGGAGGGTGGGAGAGACCCAGTACTTC. Filled out from reference TRBV11-2 and TRBJ2-5, the complete variable domain reads EAGVAQSPRYKIIEKRQSVAFWCNPISGHATLYWYQQILGQGPKLLIQFQNNGVVDDSQLPKDRFSAERLKGVDSTLKIQPAKLEDSAVYLCASSLASGRVGETQYFGPGTRLLVL.

The chain couples TRBV7-9 to TRBJ2-1; tentative D call: TRBD1 (6 bases). Germline V gene lookup returns CDR1 SEHNR and CDR2 FQNEAQ (reference sequence). Trimming pared 7 bases from V and 4 bases from J, leaving 17 bases between. CDR3 length: 15 amino acids. CDR3: CASNPGAAAYNEQFF. The DNA of the CDR3 is TGTGCCAGCAACCCAGGGGCCGCGGCATACAATGAGCAGTTCTTC.

The chain is built from TRBV12-5 and TRBJ2-1; D call uncertain. Trimming shortened V by 4 bases and J by 0 bases, and 13 bases separated the two germline ends. The germline V gene has CDR1 LGHNT and CDR2 FRNRAP. The CDR3 covers 16 residues. The CDR3 reads CASGSQIFSSYNEQFF. CDR3 sequence (DNA): TGTGCTAGTGGTTCCCAGATTTTTAGCTCCTACAATGAGCAGTTCTTC.

The V call is TRBV18, the J call TRBJ2-5; the D is unclear. Germline CDR1 is KGHSH and CDR2 is LQKENI. This CDR3 has 12 residues. Trimming took off 5 bases at V and 5 bases at J, with 9 bases between the two ends. The CDR3 sequence is CASSAYAETQYF. The CDR3 region has the DNA TGTGCCAGCTCAGCGTACGCGGAGACCCAGTACTTC.

The rearrangement joins TRBV2 to TRBJ2-1; 8 bases map to TRBD1. In germline, CDR1 is SNHLY, CDR2 FYNNEI. After removal of 8 bases from V and 6 bases from J, the junction contained 9 bases not matched to a gene. The CDR3 has 14 amino acids. The CDR3 sequence is CASLRQGAANEQFF. CDR3 coding DNA: TGTGCCAGCCTGAGGCAGGGGGCGGCCAATGAGCAGTTCTTC.

The V call is TRBV27, the J call TRBJ1-1; the D is unclear. The ends were cut back, 3 bases at V and 2 bases at J, with 7 bases in the middle. Per germline, CDR1 MNHEY and CDR2 SMNVEV (reference sequence). This CDR3 region has 13 residues. In nucleotides, the CDR3 is TGTGCCAGCAGTTTTGTCTTCAACACTGAAGCTTTCTTT. Translated, it gives CASSFVFNTEAFF.

This clone showed up just once. V is TRBV6-1 and J is TRBJ2-3; the match to TRBD2 covers 8 bases. This CDR3 is built from 15 residues. The ends lost 2 bases at V and 1 base at J; junction bases unmatched: 2. CDR1 and CDR2 (germline): MNHNS, SASEGT. The CDR3 sequence: CASSESGGGTDTQYF. The CDR3 DNA is TGTGCCAGCAGTGAATCGGGAGGGGGCACAGATACGCAGTATTTT.

The V call is TRBV5-5, the J call TRBJ2-7; weak D call: TRBD1 (5 bases). V lost 4 bases and J 1 base, leaving 15 bases between the germline ends. The CDR3 runs to 15 residues. Germline-derived CDR1 and CDR2 are SGHKS and YYEKEE (reference sequence). The CDR3 DNA reads TGTGCCAGCAGCCGATCTGACAGTAGATCCTACGAGCAGTACTTC. It codes for CASSRSDSRSYEQYF.

The chain recombines TRBV6-1 with TRBJ1-5, with no clear D. V gave up 6 bases and J gave up 2 bases, with 5 bases separating them. Looked up from germline, CDR1 is MNHNS and CDR2 is SASEGT. CDR3 length: 12 amino acids. CDR3 nucleotides: TGTGCCAGCAGAGTAGGCAATCAGCCCCAGCATTTT. It codes for CASRVGNQPQHF.

The rearrangement links TRBV27 to TRBJ2-7, with 10 bases that match TRBD2. This CDR3 spans 13 amino acids. With 7 bases clipped from V and 4 bases from J, the junction kept 4 bases outside the gene matches. Germline CDR1 and CDR2: MNHEY and SMNVEV (reference sequence). The chain's CDR3 is CASKPSGRYEQYF. The CDR3 coding sequence is TGTGCCAGCAAACCTAGCGGGAGATACGAGCAGTACTTC.

This clone was observed a handful of times. This sequence joins TRBV2 and TRBJ1-1; D remains unclear. V was cut by 6 bases and J by 1 base, with 9 bases left in between. This CDR3 is 13 amino acids long. CDR1 and CDR2 (germline): SNHLY, FYNNEI. Here the CDR3 DNA reads TGTGCCAGCAGGCGAGGTGAGAACACTGAAGCTTTCTTT. The encoded protein is CASRRGENTEAFF.

This clone was seen just once. The J gene is TRBJ1-1, the V gene TRBV6-5; D is unclear. V shed 10 bases and J shed 5 bases, with 17 bases lying between them. Germline V gene data show CDR1 as MNHEY and CDR2 as SVGAGI. There are 13 residues in the CDR3. The CDR3 nucleotides read TGTGCCACCATCGTTCCGGGGAGGACTGAAGCTTTCTTT. It specifies CATIVPGRTEAFF.

For the CDR3, the DNA is TGTGCCAGCAGCATACTAGTCCCAGATACGCAGTATTTT. This encodes CASSILVPDTQYF. The rearrangement uses TRBV7-9 and TRBJ2-3, with a possible D match to TRBD2 (5 bases). This CDR3 has 13 amino acids. CDR1 and CDR2 from the germline V gene are SEHNR and FQNEAQ (reference sequence). Trimming took 5 bases from V and 4 from J, leaving 10 bases between them. Based on the CDR3 plus reference TRBV7-9 and TRBJ2-3, the full variable domain is DTGVSQNPRHKITKRGQNVTFRCDPISEHNRLYWYRQTLGQGPEFLTYFQNEAQLEKSRLLSDRFSAERPKGSFSTLEIQRTEQGDSAMYLCASSILVPDTQYFGPGTRLTVL.

The chain uses TRBV9 and TRBJ1-6, with a weak D call TRBD1 (6 bases). Trimming cost V 4 bases and J 10 bases, with 12 bases left between them. The CDR3 sequence is 13 residues long. The germline CDR1 and CDR2 sequences are SGDLS and YYNGEE. CDR3 loop: CASSQEGESPLHF. CDR3 nucleotide sequence: TGTGCCAGCAGCCAAGAGGGGGAATCACCCCTCCACTTT.

The chain combines TRBV6-6 with TRBJ2-2, with D unclear. Between the trimmed V and J ends, which lost 8 bases and 4 bases, there was a span of 14 bases. The CDR3 has 14 residues. Germline-derived CDR1 and CDR2 are MNHNY and SVGAGI (reference sequence). CDR3 DNA sequence: TGTGCCAGCCTCAGGTCATATGGCACCGGGGAGCTGTTTTTT. This sequence encodes CASLRSYGTGELFF.